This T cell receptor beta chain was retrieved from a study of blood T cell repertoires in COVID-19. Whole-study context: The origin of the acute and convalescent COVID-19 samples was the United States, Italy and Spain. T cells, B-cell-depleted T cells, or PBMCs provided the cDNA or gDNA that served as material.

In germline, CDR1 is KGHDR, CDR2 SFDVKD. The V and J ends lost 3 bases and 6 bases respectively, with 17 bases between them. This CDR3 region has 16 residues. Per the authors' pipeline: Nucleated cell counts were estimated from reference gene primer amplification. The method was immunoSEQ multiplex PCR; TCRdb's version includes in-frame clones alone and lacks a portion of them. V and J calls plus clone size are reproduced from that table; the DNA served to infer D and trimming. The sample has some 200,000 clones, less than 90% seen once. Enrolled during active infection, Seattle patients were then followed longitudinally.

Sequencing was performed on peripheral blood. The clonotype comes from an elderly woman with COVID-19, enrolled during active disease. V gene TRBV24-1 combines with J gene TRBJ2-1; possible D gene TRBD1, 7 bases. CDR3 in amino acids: CATSDRRGTVSNEQFF. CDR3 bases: TGTGCCACCAGTGATCGACGCGGGACAGTTAGCAATGAGCAGTTCTTC.